The clone carrying this TCR beta chain was detected many times. No antigen is known for it. Germline loops: CDR1 KGHSH, CDR2 LQKENI. V lost 8 bases, J lost 6 bases, and 13 bases lay in between. There are 12 residues in the CDR3. The data derive from a study of CD8+CD57+ T cells in acquired aplastic anemia. Overall study: The mean DNA yield obtained from sorted CD4+ and CD8+ cells came to 3.2 ug. Broader study findings: Significant differences in CD8+ Simpson's diversity were not observed between patients and controls. Fewer than 30 CD8+ CDR3 sequences were shared between patients and controls.

An expansion of CD8+CD57+ cells by flow cytometry had been shown in patients chosen for sequencing. No therapy was given to patients before blood sampling. Both TCR beta VDJ combination and CDR3 sequence profiling were carried out. Genomic DNA was the template for this profiling. TCRdb passed the reads through MiXCR, listing each CDR3 protein once. The sample contains 150,000 or so distinct CDR3 sequences, 40% to 55% of which appear only once. Material: sorted CD4+, CD8+, or CD8+CD57+ T cells (not recorded which) from PBMCs. The receptor's source is a human donor with aplastic anemia. The rearrangement uses TRBV18 and TRBJ1-2; tentatively, D is TRBD1 (5 bases). In nucleotides, the CDR3 is TGTGCCAGCGGTCTTCAGGGAGATGGCTACACCTTC. Translation gives CASGLQGDGYTF. The entire variable domain, with the rest obtained from reference TRBV18 and TRBJ1-2, is as follows: NAGVMQNPRHLVRRRGQEARLRCSPMKGHSHVYWYRQLPEEGLKFMVYLQKENIIDESGMPKERFSAEFPKEGPSILRIQQVVRGDSAAYFCASGLQGDGYTFGSGTRLTVV.